The rows below give T cell receptor beta chains drawn from one sample of a study of neurological immune-mediated disorders. TCRdb analysed the 5' RACE reads with MiXCR anew, one entry per CDR3 protein. The sample lists approximately 59,000 distinct CDR3 sequences, around 5% occurring once. Sequencing used PBMCs. The receptor source for this set is a human donor with multiple sclerosis. The donor label of this sample is uncertain. Both conserved end residues are part of each CDR3. Each record gives: D gene, clone size, J gene, V gene, CDR3 protein, CDR3 DNA. D genes are given only for firm matches. Only part of the rows carry a size: once, few, many, or a class if the clone is expanded.

-	many	TRBJ1-3	TRBV10-3	CAISEGSGRVSGNTIYF	TGTGCCATCAGTGAGGGCTCAGGGAGAGTCTCTGGAAACACCATATATTTT
-	-	TRBJ2-7	TRBV6-6	CASSGTAPIYEQYF	TGTGCCAGCAGTGGGACCGCGCCCATCTACGAGCAGTACTTC
-	many	TRBJ1-2	TRBV6-5	CASTNWGALAGYTF	TGTGCCAGCACCAACTGGGGGGCGCTGGCCGGCTACACCTTC
TRBD1	many	TRBJ1-2	TRBV20-1	CSASGTGGNYGYTF	TGCAGTGCTAGTGGGACAGGGGGCAACTATGGCTACACCTTC
TRBD1	-	TRBJ1-1	TRBV29-1	CSASQGAGDTEAFF	TGCAGCGCATCCCAGGGGGCGGGTGACACTGAAGCTTTCTTT
-	many	TRBJ1-5	TRBV5-1	CASSLGQKGTQPQHF	TGCGCCAGCAGCTTGGGACAGAAGGGTACCCAGCCCCAGCATTTT
-	many	TRBJ2-7	TRBV9	CASSVEPGRIYEQYF	TGTGCCAGCAGCGTAGAGCCAGGGAGGATCTACGAGCAGTACTTC
-	many	TRBJ2-7	TRBV6-6	CASSYPSRGQGGYEQYF	TGTGCCAGCAGTTACCCGAGCCGGGGCCAGGGGGGCTACGAGCAGTACTTC
-	many	TRBJ1-1	TRBV20-1	CSARDWGSTEAFF	TGCAGTGCTAGAGATTGGGGGAGTACTGAAGCTTTCTTT
TRBD1	many	TRBJ1-1	TRBV5-1	CASSLAGQGATEAFF	TGCGCCAGCAGCTTGGCTGGACAGGGGGCCACTGAAGCTTTCTTT
-	many	TRBJ2-2	TRBV29-1	CSVEDPENTGELFF	TGCAGCGTTGAAGACCCGGAGAACACCGGGGAGCTGTTTTTT
-	many	TRBJ2-2	TRBV5-1	CASSPGTGELFF	TGCGCCAGCAGCCCGGGGACCGGGGAGCTGTTTTTT
-	many	TRBJ2-1	TRBV20-1	CSASQNRDGPMRQFF	TGCAGTGCTAGTCAAAACCGGGACGGACCAATGAGGCAGTTCTTC
-	many	TRBJ2-3	TRBV29-1	CSVDSGDTQYF	TGCAGCGTTGATAGCGGAGATACGCAGTATTTT
-	many	TRBJ2-2	TRBV15	CATSRDLGGELFF	TGTGCCACCAGCAGAGATCTTGGCGGGGAGCTGTTTTTT
-	many	TRBJ2-3	TRBV10-2	CASTSGRLVTDTQYF	TGCGCCAGCACCTCCGGGAGACTCGTCACAGATACGCAGTATTTT
TRBD1	many	TRBJ1-6	TRBV5-5	CASSPGTVLNSPLHF	TGTGCCAGCAGCCCCGGGACAGTCCTTAATTCACCCCTCCACTTT
TRBD1	many	TRBJ1-2	TRBV7-2	CASSLNSGTGLGYTF	TGTGCCAGCAGCTTAAATTCCGGGACAGGGTTGGGCTACACCTTC